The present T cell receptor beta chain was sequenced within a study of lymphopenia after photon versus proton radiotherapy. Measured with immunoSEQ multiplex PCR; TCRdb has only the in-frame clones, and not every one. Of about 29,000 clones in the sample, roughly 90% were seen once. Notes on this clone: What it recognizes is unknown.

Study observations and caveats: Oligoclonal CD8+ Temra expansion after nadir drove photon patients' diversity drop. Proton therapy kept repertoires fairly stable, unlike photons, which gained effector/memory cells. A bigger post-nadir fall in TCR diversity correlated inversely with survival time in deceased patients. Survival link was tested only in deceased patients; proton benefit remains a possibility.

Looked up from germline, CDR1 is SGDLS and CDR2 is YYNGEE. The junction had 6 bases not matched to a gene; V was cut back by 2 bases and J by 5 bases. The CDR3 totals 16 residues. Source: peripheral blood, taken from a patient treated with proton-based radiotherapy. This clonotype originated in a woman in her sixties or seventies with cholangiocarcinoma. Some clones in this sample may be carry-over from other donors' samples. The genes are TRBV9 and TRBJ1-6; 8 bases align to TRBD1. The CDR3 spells CASSVSGGINNSPLHF. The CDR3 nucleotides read TGTGCCAGCAGCGTCTCAGGGGGCATCAATAATTCACCCCTCCACTTT.